The TCR beta chain under discussion was sequenced for a study of T cells in Graves' hyperthyroidism and ophthalmopathy. General study results and limits: Among clonotypes expanded in thyroid above 0.001, most were also found in blood.

This clonotype showed up many times. The antigen remains unidentified. This CDR3 contains 17 residues. J lost 8 bases, V lost 4 bases, and 15 bases had no gene match. It was RNA transcripts that yielded the amplified TCR beta CDR3 regions. TCR CDR3 underwent first-round RT-PCR with the HTBI primer set. TCRdb re-analysed the multiplex PCR reads in MiXCR, keeping a single row per CDR3 protein. Here the sample spans roughly 350,000 distinct CDR3 sequences, about 15% being singletons. Lactation, pregnancy, other autoimmune disease or uncontrolled infection excluded patients. Sequencing was performed on blood. The clonotype was recovered from a woman aged 25 to 45 with Graves' ophthalmopathy. The chain links TRBV12-3 or TRBV12-4 to TRBJ1-4; 8 nucleotides line up with TRBD1. CDR3: CASSSRREDRVGEKLFF. The CDR3 nucleotides read TGTGCCAGCAGTTCAAGACGGGAGGACAGGGTAGGAGAAAAACTGTTTTTT.